The rows below give T cell receptor beta chains drawn from one sample of a study of OX40 agonist ivuxolimab in advanced cancers. The method was immunoSEQ multiplex PCR; TCRdb's version includes in-frame clones alone and lacks a portion of them. The sample lists around 100,000 clones; roughly 90% were seen once. The sample was CD4+ or CD8+ T cells sorted from blood, taken in a trial of the OX40 agonist ivuxolimab. The receptors were sampled from an adult with an advanced solid tumor such as melanoma, head and neck, liver or kidney cancer. Each CDR3 is given with its conserved first and last residue. The D gene is left open where the match is weak. A row's size may be missing; if present it is once, few, many or a size class.

TRBV5-1	TRBJ2-1	-	16	-	CASSIRTPISYNEQFF	TGCGCCAGCAGCATAAGGACACCCATCTCCTACAATGAGCAGTTCTTC
TRBV2	TRBJ1-5	few	13	TRBD1	CASGTEGNQPQHF	TGTGCCAGTGGGACAGAAGGTAATCAGCCCCAGCATTTT
TRBV6-1	TRBJ1-4	-	14	-	CASSEGALDEKLFF	TGTGCCAGCAGTGAGGGGGCCTTAGATGAAAAACTGTTTTTT
TRBV7-9	TRBJ2-4	-	13	-	CASSRGHYDIQYF	TGTGCCAGCAGCCGGGGACACTACGACATTCAGTACTTC
TRBV5-1	TRBJ2-3	-	16	TRBD2	CASSLIVAGGSDTQYF	TGCGCCAGCAGCTTGATTGTAGCGGGAGGTTCAGATACGCAGTATTTT
TRBV29-1	TRBJ1-4	few	11	-	CSVEWGNSLFF	TGCAGCGTTGAGTGGGGAAATTCGCTGTTTTTT
TRBV19	TRBJ1-2	-	14	-	CAGRTDPPNYGYTF	TGTGCCGGGAGAACAGACCCACCTAACTATGGCTACACCTTC
TRBV9	TRBJ2-1	-	15	-	CASSLTGSSYNEQFF	TGTGCCAGCAGCCTCACAGGGTCATCCTACAATGAGCAGTTCTTC
TRBV6-4	TRBJ1-3	-	17	TRBD1	CASSEGTGVFSGNTIYF	TGTGCCAGCAGTGAGGGGACAGGGGTTTTCTCTGGAAACACCATATATTTT
TRBV5-1	TRBJ2-2	-	15	TRBD1	CTSRTGTGNTGELFF	TGCACCAGCCGAACCGGGACAGGGAACACCGGGGAGCTGTTTTTT
TRBV6-6	TRBJ1-1	few	15	-	CASRTAGTVNTEAFF	TGTGCCAGCAGAACCGCAGGGACGGTAAACACTGAAGCTTTCTTT
TRBV19	TRBJ1-1	-	17	TRBD1	CASTWGLTGVSGTEAFF	TGTGCCAGTACCTGGGGGCTTACAGGGGTTTCTGGTACTGAAGCTTTCTTT
TRBV2	TRBJ1-5	-	15	-	CASNPQGNSNQPQHF	TGTGCCAGCAATCCACAGGGCAATAGCAATCAGCCCCAGCATTTT
TRBV11-2	TRBJ1-2	-	17	-	CASSSGGGILANYGYTF	TGTGCCAGCAGCTCTGGGGGGGGAATATTAGCTAACTATGGCTACACCTTC
TRBV5-6	TRBJ2-2	-	13	-	CASSAVGAGELFF	TGTGCCAGCAGCGCCGTGGGGGCCGGGGAGCTGTTTTTT
TRBV19	TRBJ2-7	-	13	TRBD1	CASRDRATSEQYF	TGTGCCAGTAGGGACAGGGCTACGTCCGAGCAGTACTTC
TRBV6-6	TRBJ2-3	-	14	TRBD2	CASRTSGSTDTQYF	TGTGCCAGCAGAACTAGCGGAAGCACAGATACGCAGTATTTT
TRBV6-5	TRBJ2-7	-	14	-	CASSSTGSSYEQYF	TGTGCCAGCAGTTCTACAGGGAGCTCCTACGAGCAGTACTTC
TRBV7-9	TRBJ1-5	-	16	-	CASSLAQGQINQPQHF	TGTGCCAGCAGCTTAGCACAAGGACAGATCAATCAGCCCCAGCATTTT
TRBV9	TRBJ2-7	-	15	-	CASSPLQGFSYEQYF	TGTGCCAGCAGCCCATTACAGGGCTTCTCCTACGAGCAGTACTTC
TRBV19	TRBJ2-5	-	15	TRBD2	CASRGGGPHQETQYF	TGTGCCAGTAGGGGCGGGGGGCCCCACCAAGAGACCCAGTACTTC
TRBV5-1	TRBJ2-5	-	11	-	CASRDQETQYF	TGCGCCAGCAGGGATCAAGAGACCCAGTACTTC